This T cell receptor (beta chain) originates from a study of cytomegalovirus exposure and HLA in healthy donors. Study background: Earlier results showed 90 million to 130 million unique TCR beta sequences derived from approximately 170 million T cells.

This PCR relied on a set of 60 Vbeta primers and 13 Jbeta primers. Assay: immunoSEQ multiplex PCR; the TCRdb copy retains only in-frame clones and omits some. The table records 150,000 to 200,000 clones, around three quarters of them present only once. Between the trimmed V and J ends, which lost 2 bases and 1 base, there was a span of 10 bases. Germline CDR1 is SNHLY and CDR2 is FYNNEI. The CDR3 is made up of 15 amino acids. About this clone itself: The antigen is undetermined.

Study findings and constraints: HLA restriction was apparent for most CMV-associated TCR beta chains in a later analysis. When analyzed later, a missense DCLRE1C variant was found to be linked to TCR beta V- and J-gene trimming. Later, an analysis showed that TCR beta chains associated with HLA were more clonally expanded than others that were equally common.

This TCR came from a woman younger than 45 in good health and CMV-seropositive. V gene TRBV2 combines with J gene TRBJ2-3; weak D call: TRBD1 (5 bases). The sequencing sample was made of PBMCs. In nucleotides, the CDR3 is TGTGCCAGCAGTGAAAGGCCCAGGGGCACAGATACGCAGTATTTT. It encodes CASSERPRGTDTQYF. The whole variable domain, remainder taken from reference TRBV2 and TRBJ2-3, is EPEVTQTPSHQVTQMGQEVILRCVPISNHLYFYWYRQILGQKVEFLVSFYNNEISEKSEIFDDQFSVERPDGSNFTLKIRSTKLEDSAMYFCASSERPRGTDTQYFGPGTRLTVL.